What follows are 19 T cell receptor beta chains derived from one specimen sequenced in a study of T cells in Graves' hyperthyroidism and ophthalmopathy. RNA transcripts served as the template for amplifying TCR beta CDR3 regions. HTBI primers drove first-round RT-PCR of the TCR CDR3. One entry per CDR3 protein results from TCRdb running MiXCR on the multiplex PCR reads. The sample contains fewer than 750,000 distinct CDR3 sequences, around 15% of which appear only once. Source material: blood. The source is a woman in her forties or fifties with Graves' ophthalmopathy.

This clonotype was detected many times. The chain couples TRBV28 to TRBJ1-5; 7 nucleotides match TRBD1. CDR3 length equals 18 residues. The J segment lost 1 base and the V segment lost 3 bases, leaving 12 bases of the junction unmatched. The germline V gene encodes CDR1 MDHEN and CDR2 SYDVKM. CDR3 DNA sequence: TGTGCCAGCAGTTTGTGGACAGGCCCAGGGCAGAGCAATCAGCCCCAGCATTTT. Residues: CASSLWTGPGQSNQPQHF.

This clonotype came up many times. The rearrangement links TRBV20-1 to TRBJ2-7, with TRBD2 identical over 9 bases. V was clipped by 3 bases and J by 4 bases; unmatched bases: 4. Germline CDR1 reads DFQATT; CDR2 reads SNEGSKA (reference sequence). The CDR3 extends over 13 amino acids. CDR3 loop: CSARREGTYEQYF. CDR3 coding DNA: TGCAGTGCTAGGCGGGAGGGAACGTACGAGCAGTACTTC.

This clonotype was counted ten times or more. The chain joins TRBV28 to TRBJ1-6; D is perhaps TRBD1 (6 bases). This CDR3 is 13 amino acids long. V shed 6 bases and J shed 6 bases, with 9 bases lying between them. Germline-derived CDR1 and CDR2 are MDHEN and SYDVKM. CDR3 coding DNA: TGTGCCAGCAGACCGGACAGTAATTCACCCCTCCACTTT. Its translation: CASRPDSNSPLHF.

CDR3 nucleotides: TGTGCCACCAGCAGGGGACAGCTTCCTACCTACGAGCAGTACTTC. Its translation is CATSRGQLPTYEQYF. This chain connects TRBV15 to TRBJ2-7, with TRBD1 matching over 7 bases. V dropped 3 bases and J dropped 2; count of bases not matched to a gene: 7. The CDR3 runs 15 residues. Germline V gene data show CDR1 as LNHNV and CDR2 as YYDKDF (reference sequence).

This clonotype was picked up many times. CDR3 sequence: CASSSSSGVSDTGELFF. The CDR3 nucleotides read TGTGCCAGCAGCTCGAGTTCAGGGGTGTCGGACACCGGGGAGCTGTTTTTT. The V and J genes are TRBV7-9 and TRBJ2-2; a weak D match, TRBD1 (6 bases). V dropped 4 bases and J dropped 3 bases, with 18 bases sitting between them. The CDR3 contains 17 residues. Germline loops: CDR1 SEHNR, CDR2 FQNEAQ (reference sequence).

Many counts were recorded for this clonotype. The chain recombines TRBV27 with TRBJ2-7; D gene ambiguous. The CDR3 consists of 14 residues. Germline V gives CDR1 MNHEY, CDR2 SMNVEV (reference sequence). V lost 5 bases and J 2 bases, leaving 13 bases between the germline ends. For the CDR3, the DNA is TGTGCCAGCAGTCACTCCAGACCGACCTACGAGCAGTACTTC. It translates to CASSHSRPTYEQYF.

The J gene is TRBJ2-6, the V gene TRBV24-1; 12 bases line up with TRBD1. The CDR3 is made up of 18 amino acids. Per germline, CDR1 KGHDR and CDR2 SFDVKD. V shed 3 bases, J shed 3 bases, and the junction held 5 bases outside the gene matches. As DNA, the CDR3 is TGTGCCACCAGTGATCGGGGGACAGGGGGCTATGGGGCCAACGTCCTGACTTTC. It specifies CATSDRGTGGYGANVLTF.

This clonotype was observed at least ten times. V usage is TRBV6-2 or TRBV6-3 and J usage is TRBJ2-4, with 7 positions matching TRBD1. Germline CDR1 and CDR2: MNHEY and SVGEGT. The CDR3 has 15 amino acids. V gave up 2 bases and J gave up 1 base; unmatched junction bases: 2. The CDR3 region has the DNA TGTGCCAGCAGTTACGACAGGGTCGCCAAAAACATTCAGTACTTC. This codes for CASSYDRVAKNIQYF.

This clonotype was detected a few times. The CDR3 is CASSPGQGVAEAFF. The CDR3 DNA is TGTGCCAGCTCACCAGGACAGGGAGTGGCTGAAGCTTTCTTT. V is TRBV18 and J is TRBJ1-1, with 8 bases fitting TRBD1. Germline loops: CDR1 KGHSH, CDR2 LQKENI. Trimming at V came to 2 bases and at J to 6 bases, leaving 5 bases not matched to a gene. The CDR3 extends over 14 amino acids.

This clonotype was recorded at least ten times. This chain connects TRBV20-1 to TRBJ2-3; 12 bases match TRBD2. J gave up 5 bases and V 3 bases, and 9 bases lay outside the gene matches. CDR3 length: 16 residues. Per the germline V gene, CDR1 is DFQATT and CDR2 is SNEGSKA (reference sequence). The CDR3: CSASLPLAGGVDTQYF. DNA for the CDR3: TGCAGTGCTAGTCTCCCCCTAGCGGGAGGGGTAGATACGCAGTATTTT.

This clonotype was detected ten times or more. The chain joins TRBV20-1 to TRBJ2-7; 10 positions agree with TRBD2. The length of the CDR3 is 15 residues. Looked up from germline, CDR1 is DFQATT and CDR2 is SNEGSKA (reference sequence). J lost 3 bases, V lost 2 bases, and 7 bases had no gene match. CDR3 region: CSARTLAGVRYEQYF. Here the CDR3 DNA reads TGCAGTGCTAGAACCCTAGCGGGAGTACGCTACGAGCAGTACTTC.

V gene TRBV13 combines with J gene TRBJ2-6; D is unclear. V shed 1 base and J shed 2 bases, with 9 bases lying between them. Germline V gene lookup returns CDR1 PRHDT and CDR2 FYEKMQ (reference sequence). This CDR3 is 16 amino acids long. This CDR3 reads CASSLVAGTGANVLTF. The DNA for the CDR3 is TGTGCCAGCAGCTTAGTGGCTGGAACTGGGGCCAACGTCCTGACTTTC.

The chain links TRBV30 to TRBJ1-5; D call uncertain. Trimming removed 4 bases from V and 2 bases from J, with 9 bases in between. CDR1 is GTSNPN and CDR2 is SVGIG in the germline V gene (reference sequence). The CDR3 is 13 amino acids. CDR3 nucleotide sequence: TGTGCCTGGAATAGGGAGGGCAATCAGCCCCAGCATTTT. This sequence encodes CAWNREGNQPQHF.

In DNA form, the CDR3 reads TGTGCCAGCAGCTTAGCGTCATTGGGGTCCGAGCAGTACTTC. Residues: CASSLASLGSEQYF. The chain is built from TRBV7-9 and TRBJ2-7; D is undetermined. In germline, CDR1 is SEHNR, CDR2 FQNEAQ (reference sequence). V was cut by 0 bases and J by 6 bases, with 12 bases left in between. The CDR3 is 14 residues long. Full variable domain (missing parts from reference TRBV7-9 and TRBJ2-7): DTGVSQNPRHKITKRGQNVTFRCDPISEHNRLYWYRQTLGQGPEFLTYFQNEAQLEKSRLLSDRFSAERPKGSFSTLEIQRTEQGDSAMYLCASSLASLGSEQYFGPGTRLTVT.

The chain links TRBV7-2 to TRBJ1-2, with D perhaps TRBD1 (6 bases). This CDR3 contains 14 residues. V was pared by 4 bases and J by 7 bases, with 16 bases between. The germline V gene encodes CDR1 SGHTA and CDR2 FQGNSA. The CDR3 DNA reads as TGTGCCAGCAGCTCCGGACGGGGGGCGGGTGGCTACACCTTC. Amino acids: CASSSGRGAGGYTF. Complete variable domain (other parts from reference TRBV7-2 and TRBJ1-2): GAGVSQSPSNKVTEKGKDVELRCDPISGHTALYWYRQSLGQGLEFLIYFQGNSAPDKSGLPSDRFSAERTGGSVSTLTIQRTQQEDSAVYLCASSSGRGAGGYTFGSGTRLTVV.

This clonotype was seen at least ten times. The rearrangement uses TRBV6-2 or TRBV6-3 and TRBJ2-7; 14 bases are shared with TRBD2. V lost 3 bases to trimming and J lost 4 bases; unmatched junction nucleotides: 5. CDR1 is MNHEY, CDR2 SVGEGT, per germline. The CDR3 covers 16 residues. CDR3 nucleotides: TGTGCCAGCAGTTATTCCGGGACTAGCGGGAGTTACGAGCAGTACTTC. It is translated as CASSYSGTSGSYEQYF.

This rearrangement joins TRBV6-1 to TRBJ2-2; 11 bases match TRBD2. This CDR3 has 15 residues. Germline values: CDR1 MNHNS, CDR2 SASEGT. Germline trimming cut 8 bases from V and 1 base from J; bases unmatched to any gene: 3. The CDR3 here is CASRSGRENTGELFF. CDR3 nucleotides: TGTGCCAGCCGTAGCGGGAGGGAGAACACCGGGGAGCTGTTTTTT.

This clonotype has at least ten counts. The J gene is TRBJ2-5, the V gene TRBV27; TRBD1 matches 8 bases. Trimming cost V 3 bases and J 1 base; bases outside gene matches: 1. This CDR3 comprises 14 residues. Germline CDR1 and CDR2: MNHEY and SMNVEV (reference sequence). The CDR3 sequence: CASSFGTGQETQYF. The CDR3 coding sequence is TGTGCCAGCAGTTTCGGGACAGGCCAAGAGACCCAGTACTTC.

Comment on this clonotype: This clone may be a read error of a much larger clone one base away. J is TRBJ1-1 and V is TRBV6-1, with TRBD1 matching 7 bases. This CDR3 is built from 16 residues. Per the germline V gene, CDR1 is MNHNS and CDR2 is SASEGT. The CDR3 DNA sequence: TGTGCCAGCAACAAGGGGGCGACAGTCCTGAACAATGAAGCTTTCTTT. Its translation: CASNKGATVLNNEAFF.